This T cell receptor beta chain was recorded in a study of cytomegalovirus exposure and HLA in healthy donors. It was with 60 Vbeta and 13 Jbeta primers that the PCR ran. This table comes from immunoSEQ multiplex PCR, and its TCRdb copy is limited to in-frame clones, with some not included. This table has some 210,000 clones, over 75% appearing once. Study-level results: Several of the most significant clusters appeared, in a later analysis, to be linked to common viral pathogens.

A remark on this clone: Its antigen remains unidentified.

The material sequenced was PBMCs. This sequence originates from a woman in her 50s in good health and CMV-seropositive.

CDR3 bases: TGTGCCAGCAGCTCGGGACAGGGGGCTCAGCCCCAGCATTTT. It specifies CASSSGQGAQPQHF. J is TRBJ1-5 and V is TRBV5-5; 12 bases align to TRBD1. Germline CDR1 is SGHKS and CDR2 is YYEKEE (reference sequence). The ends lost 3 bases at V and 6 bases at J; junction bases unmatched: 1. This CDR3 has 14 residues.